This TCR beta chain appears in the sequencing data of a study of PD-L1 blockade in urothelial cancer. Study in general: Blood analyses occurred 3 weeks (second dose) and 6 weeks post treatment start. The study recovered a median of roughly 150,000 T cells per blood sample.

This table comes from immunoSEQ multiplex PCR, and its TCRdb copy is limited to in-frame clones, with some not included. Of about 88,000 clones listed, 90% were seen once; the top ten hold 8.5% to 9.5%. The TCR sequence derives from a man in his sixties with urothelial cancer. The starting material was PBMCs, obtained around atezolizumab (anti-PD-L1) treatment.

The CDR3 region has the DNA TGTGCCAGCAGTGCCCTAGCGGGAGGGGTGGAGACCCAGTACTTC. It codes for CASSALAGGVETQYF. This chain uses TRBV6-1 with TRBJ2-5; 12 bases are a match to TRBD2. V lost 4 bases, J lost 5 bases, and 5 bases stayed unmatched. The length of the CDR3 is 15 residues. Looked up from germline, CDR1 is MNHNS and CDR2 is SASEGT.